These 12 T cell receptor beta chains were all obtained from the same sample, sequenced in a study of cytomegalovirus exposure and HLA in healthy donors. The PCR employed 60 Vbeta primers together with 13 Jbeta primers. TCRdb's copy holds only in-frame clones and misses some; the assay was immunoSEQ multiplex PCR. The sample has fewer than 250,000 clones, roughly 80% seen once; the top ten hold 0.22%. Source material: PBMCs. Source of these receptors: a girl aged 2-10 years in good health and CMV-seronegative.

The V and J genes are TRBV5-1 and TRBJ2-1, with 7 nucleotides matching TRBD2. J gave up 4 bases and V 6 bases, and 7 bases lay outside the gene matches. This CDR3 has 14 residues. Germline CDR1 and CDR2: SGHRS and YFSETQ. CDR3 in DNA: TGCGCCAGCACCGAACCGGGGGGTTACAATGAGCAGTTCTTC. The encoded protein is CASTEPGGYNEQFF.

J is TRBJ2-3 and V is TRBV15; D is unresolved. Trimming shortened V by 0 bases and J by 10 bases, and 8 bases separated the two germline ends. The CDR3 sequence is 12 residues long. The germline gives CDR1 LNHNV, CDR2 YYDKDF (reference sequence). The CDR3 DNA reads as TGTGCCACCAGCAGAGAAACTCTGTCGCAGTATTTT. It translates to CATSRETLSQYF.

The chain links TRBV5-8 to TRBJ2-3; D possibly corresponds to TRBD2 (6 bases). V lost 5 bases and J 3 bases, leaving 10 bases between the germline ends. Per the germline V gene, CDR1 is SGHTS and CDR2 is YDEGEE. The CDR3 is made up of 13 amino acids. DNA of the CDR3: TGTGCCAGCAGACGGGACTTAACAGATACGCAGTATTTT. Residues: CASRRDLTDTQYF.

This chain links TRBV7-2 with TRBJ1-2; D remains unclear. The CDR3 sequence is 14 residues long. The germline V and J ends were trimmed by 0 bases and 3 bases, with 8 bases remaining between them. Looked up from germline, CDR1 is SGHTA and CDR2 is FQGNSA. The CDR3 is CASSLAMQYYGYTF. The CDR3 DNA is TGTGCCAGCAGCTTAGCGATGCAGTACTATGGCTACACCTTC.

The rearrangement links TRBV19 to TRBJ2-1, with D perhaps matching TRBD1 (6 bases). V was cut by 9 bases and J by 4 bases, with 10 bases left in between. CDR3 length: 12 amino acids. Germline CDR1 LNHDA, CDR2 SQIVND (reference sequence). The CDR3 DNA reads TGTGCCAGCGCAACAGGGTACAATGAGCAGTTCTTC. This gives the protein CASATGYNEQFF.

The chain is built from TRBV6-1 and TRBJ2-5, with a tentative D call TRBD1 (5 bases). V lost 7 bases and J lost 5, with 14 bases in between. Germline V CDR1 and CDR2: MNHNS, SASEGT. The CDR3 consists of 13 residues. The CDR3 reads CASTPDSIETQYF. CDR3 nucleotide sequence: TGTGCCAGCACCCCCGACAGTATCGAGACCCAGTACTTC.

The chain combines TRBV5-4 with TRBJ1-2, with TRBD1 matching 7 bases. The ends lost 4 bases at V and 4 bases at J; junction bases unmatched: 13. Germline-derived CDR1 and CDR2 are SGHNT and YYREEE (reference sequence). The CDR3 covers 16 residues. CDR3 protein: CASSKDPGTEIYGYTF. CDR3 nucleotide sequence: TGTGCCAGCAGCAAAGACCCCGGGACAGAGATCTATGGCTACACCTTC.

This clone occurred once. V and J are TRBV7-9 and TRBJ2-7, with TRBD1 identical over 8 bases. This CDR3 is 16 amino acids long. CDR1 is SEHNR and CDR2 is FQNEAQ in the germline V gene (reference sequence). J lost 3 bases, V lost 4 bases, and 11 bases had no gene match. CDR3: CASSSRWTGNVYEQYF. CDR3 sequence (DNA): TGTGCCAGCAGCTCCCGTTGGACAGGGAATGTCTACGAGCAGTACTTC. The full variable domain, completed using reference TRBV7-9 and TRBJ2-7, is DTGVSQNPRHKITKRGQNVTFRCDPISEHNRLYWYRQTLGQGPEFLTYFQNEAQLEKSRLLSDRFSAERPKGSFSTLEIQRTEQGDSAMYLCASSSRWTGNVYEQYFGPGTRLTVT.

Here the CDR3 reads CASSLTGGSGNTIYF. The CDR3 DNA follows: TGCGCCAGCAGCTTGACAGGGGGCTCTGGAAACACCATATATTTT. The chain has TRBV5-1 and TRBJ1-3, with TRBD1 matching 8 bases. This CDR3 region has 15 residues. V lost 1 base, J lost 0 bases, and 0 bases stayed unmatched. Germline CDR1 SGHRS, CDR2 YFSETQ.

J is TRBJ2-5 and V is TRBV29-1, with 11 positions matching TRBD1. The germline CDR1 and CDR2 sequences are SQVTM and ANQGSEA. V gave up 6 bases and J gave up 1 base; unmatched junction bases: 10. There are 16 residues in the CDR3. The CDR3 region has the DNA TGCAGCGTGTATAGCCTCGGGACAGGGGGCCAAGAGACCCAGTACTTC. It translates to CSVYSLGTGGQETQYF.

The chain employs TRBV27 and TRBJ2-5; D possibly corresponds to TRBD1 (6 bases). Germline CDR1 and CDR2: MNHEY and SMNVEV (reference sequence). Trimming removed 5 bases at V and 2 bases at J, with 24 bases between. The CDR3 is 18 residues long. The DNA for the CDR3 is TGTGCCAGCAGTCCCACAGGGTTCCGACCTCAGAGGCAAGAGACCCAGTACTTC. This encodes CASSPTGFRPQRQETQYF.

This chain links TRBV5-1 with TRBJ2-1; possibly TRBD1 for D (6 bases). V lost 3 bases and J 0 bases, leaving 13 bases between the germline ends. This CDR3 region has 16 residues. The V gene's germline CDR1 is SGHRS and CDR2 YFSETQ. DNA of the CDR3: TGCGCCAGCAGCTCGCGAGGGGGTAGCTCCTACAATGAGCAGTTCTTC. Amino acid sequence: CASSSRGGSSYNEQFF.